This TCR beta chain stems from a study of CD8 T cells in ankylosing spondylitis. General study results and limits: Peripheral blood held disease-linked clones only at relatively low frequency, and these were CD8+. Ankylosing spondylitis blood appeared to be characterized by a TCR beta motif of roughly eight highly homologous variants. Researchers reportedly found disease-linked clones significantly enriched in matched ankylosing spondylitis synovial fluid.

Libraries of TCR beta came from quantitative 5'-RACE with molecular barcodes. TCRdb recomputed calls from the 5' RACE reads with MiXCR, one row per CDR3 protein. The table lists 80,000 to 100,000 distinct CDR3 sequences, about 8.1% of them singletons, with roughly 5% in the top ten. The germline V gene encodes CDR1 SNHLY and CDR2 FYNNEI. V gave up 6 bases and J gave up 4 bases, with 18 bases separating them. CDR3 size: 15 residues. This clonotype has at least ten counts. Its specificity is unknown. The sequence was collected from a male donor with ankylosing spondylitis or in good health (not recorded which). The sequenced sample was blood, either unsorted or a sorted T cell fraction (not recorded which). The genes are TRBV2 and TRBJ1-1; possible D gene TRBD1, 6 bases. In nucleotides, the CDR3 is TGTGCCAGCAGGCCCTACAGGGAGGGGCTCACTGAAGCTTTCTTT. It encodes CASRPYREGLTEAFF. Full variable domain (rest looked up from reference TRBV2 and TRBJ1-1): EPEVTQTPSHQVTQMGQEVILRCVPISNHLYFYWYRQILGQKVEFLVSFYNNEISEKSEIFDDQFSVERPDGSNFTLKIRSTKLEDSAMYFCASRPYREGLTEAFFGQGTRLTVV.